This paragraph reports one TCR beta chain. The data stem from a study of blood T cell repertoires in COVID-19. At the level of the study: COVID-19 samples from acute and convalescent phases originated in the United States, Italy and Spain.

This CDR3 region has 12 residues. The V gene lost 5 bases and the J gene lost 13 bases, with 17 bases spanning the gap. CDR1 is SEHNR and CDR2 is FQNEAQ in the germline V gene (reference sequence). Adults between roughly 18 and 100 years of age took part from approximately 24 US areas. Cohort assignment relied on participant-reported clinical history. All exposed participants met a person with COVID-19 within 2 weeks before entering the study. Method: immunoSEQ multiplex PCR; TCRdb's copy keeps in-frame clones and lacks some. This sample has about 240,000 clones, with about 83% found just once. The sequencing sample was made of PBMCs or T cells enriched from blood (not recorded which). The J gene is TRBJ2-5, the V gene TRBV7-9; D is perhaps TRBD1 (6 bases). The sequence was obtained from a woman in her thirties or forties who had been exposed to COVID-19. The CDR3 DNA is TGTGCCAGCAGCGACCCCGAGGGGGTATCGTACTTC. As protein: CASSDPEGVSYF.